This TCR beta chain was found in a study of blood T cell repertoires in COVID-19. As for the study in general: COVID-19 samples collected from the United States, Italy and Spain covered acute and convalescent phases.

Using immunoSEQ multiplex PCR, the repertoire was profiled, and TCRdb retains in-frame clones only, with some absent. The profile covers over 350,000 clones, with just over 90% appearing a single time and about 0.78% taken by the ten largest. Cohort placement rested on clinical history that participants reported themselves. Those designated as exposed participants met a COVID-19 case within 2 weeks before study entry. The sequence came from a woman in her 40s who had been exposed to COVID-19. The sequenced sample was PBMCs or T cells enriched from blood (not recorded which).

DNA for the CDR3: TGTGCCAGCAGTGCCTGGGGGACAGGAGGTAGCACAGATACGCAGTATTTT. Translating gives CASSAWGTGGSTDTQYF. This chain connects TRBV2 to TRBJ2-3; TRBD1 aligns across 8 bases. Germline V gene data show CDR1 as SNHLY and CDR2 as FYNNEI. Trimming cost V 4 bases and J 0 bases; bases outside gene matches: 9. The CDR3 contains 17 residues.